What follows are 5 T cell receptor beta chains derived from one specimen sequenced in a study of blood T cell repertoires in COVID-19. TCRdb's table, derived via immunoSEQ multiplex PCR, lists solely in-frame clones and lacks some. Of roughly 240,000 clones listed, less than 90% are singletons. Material for sequencing was peripheral blood. The receptors were sampled from a man in his 60s who had recovered from COVID-19.

The chain links TRBV11-2 to TRBJ2-7; D possibly corresponds to TRBD1 (6 bases). Germline values: CDR1 SGHAT, CDR2 FQNNGV. The ends were cut back, 3 bases at V and 2 bases at J, with 14 bases in the middle. The CDR3 is 15 amino acids. CDR3 sequence (DNA): TGTGCCAGCAGCTTGGGGGCAGTCCTTCCCTACGAGCAGTACTTC. It codes for CASSLGAVLPYEQYF. Filled out from reference TRBV11-2 and TRBJ2-7, the complete variable domain reads EAGVAQSPRYKIIEKRQSVAFWCNPISGHATLYWYQQILGQGPKLLIQFQNNGVVDDSQLPKDRFSAERLKGVDSTLKIQPAKLEDSAVYLCASSLGAVLPYEQYFGPGTRLTVT.

The V and J genes are TRBV6-6 and TRBJ1-2; 8 bases align to TRBD1. V was pared by 5 bases and J by 3 bases, with 2 bases of the junction left unmatched. This CDR3 contains 13 residues. The germline CDR1 and CDR2 sequences are MNHNY and SVGAGI (reference sequence). CDR3 in amino acids: CASSQTGDYGYTF. CDR3 nucleotide sequence: TGTGCCAGCAGTCAGACAGGGGACTATGGCTACACCTTC.

This chain connects TRBV6-5 to TRBJ1-5; the match to TRBD1 covers 10 bases. Germline CDR1 and CDR2: MNHEY and SVGAGI. After removal of 5 bases from V and 4 bases from J, the junction contained 5 bases not matched to a gene. The CDR3 is 15 amino acids. CDR3 sequence reads: CASSIGTGVNQPQHF. The CDR3 coding sequence is TGTGCCAGCAGTATAGGGACAGGGGTGAATCAGCCCCAGCATTTT.

The genes are TRBV11-2 and TRBJ2-5; D may be TRBD2 (6 bases). Germline-derived CDR1 and CDR2 are SGHAT and FQNNGV. This CDR3 comprises 14 residues. The ends were cut back, 3 bases at V and 5 bases at J, with 13 bases in the middle. In DNA, the CDR3 is TGTGCCAGCAGCTTTACTAGCTCCGTGGAGACCCAGTACTTC. Translated: CASSFTSSVETQYF.

This clone was detected once. The rearrangement joins TRBV9 to TRBJ2-7; perhaps TRBD1 as D (5 bases). Germline V gene data show CDR1 as SGDLS and CDR2 as YYNGEE. V shed 0 bases and J shed 3 bases, with 22 bases lying between them. This CDR3 region has 18 residues. CDR3: CASSVGRSGRALLYEQYF. The CDR3, as DNA: TGTGCCAGCAGCGTAGGTCGGTCGGGCAGGGCGCTCCTCTACGAGCAGTACTTC.